These T cell receptor beta chains were read from a single sample in a study of shared T cell receptors in the human thymus. Sequencing was performed with immunoSEQ multiplex PCR; in TCRdb, only in-frame clones are kept and a portion is missing. The data show 700,000 to 750,000 clones, roughly 88% seen once. These data also featured in a second study, about human thymus T cells.

The sequencing input was thymocytes. The receptors derive from a girl under three years old with a congenital heart defect. Both conserved end residues are part of each CDR3. The D gene is left open where the match is weak. Size is stated for part of the rows, as once, few or many counts, or as a class when the clone is expanded.

TRBJ1-2	NA	NA	TRBV4-2	TGTGCCAGCAGCCAAGATAACTTCCGGCCCTCGGACAGACCAAGAGACTATGGCTACACCTTC	CASSQDNFRPSDRPRDYGYTF
TRBJ1-6	NA	NA	TRBV9	TGTGCCAGCAGCGTTGGGGCCGGAAGAAATAATTCACCCCTCCACTTT	CASSVGAGRNNSPLHF
TRBJ2-2	NA	TRBD1	TRBV5-1	TGCGCCAGCAGAGGGACAGGGGCTAGCACCGGGGAGCTGTTTTTT	CASRGTGASTGELFF
TRBJ2-1	NA	NA	TRBV7-9	TGTGCCAGCAGCTTAGTTAGTCGGTCCTACAATGAGCAGTTCTTC	CASSLVSRSYNEQFF
TRBJ1-2	NA	TRBD1	TRBV18	TGTGCCAGCTCACCGAGGGACAGGGCTAACTATGGCTACACCTTC	CASSPRDRANYGYTF
TRBJ1-1	NA	NA	TRBV5-6	TGTGCCAGCAGCTTCTTAGACACTGAAGCTTTCTTT	CASSFLDTEAFF
TRBJ2-1	NA	TRBD2	TRBV9	TGTGCCAGCAGCCCCCTCCCCGGGACTAGCCGGGGAGAGCAGTTCTTC	CASSPLPGTSRGEQFF
TRBJ1-4	NA	TRBD1	TRBV2	TGTGCCAGCAGCCACGTGGGGGACAGGGATGAAAAACTGTTTTTT	CASSHVGDRDEKLFF
TRBJ1-1	once	NA	TRBV2	TGTGCCAGCATCGACGACACCCGAACCACTGAAGCTTTCTTT	CASIDDTRTTEAFF
TRBJ2-5	NA	NA	TRBV19	TGTGCCAGTAGTCCAAATCCCGGGGAGACCCAGTACTTC	CASSPNPGETQYF
TRBJ1-4	NA	NA	TRBV5-4	TGTGCCAGCAGCTTGGACAGGGAAAAACTGTTTTTT	CASSLDREKLFF
TRBJ2-5	NA	NA	TRBV5-4	TGTGCCAGCAGCTTGGAGGGCGGAGGGGAGGCCCAGTACTTC	CASSLEGGGEAQYF
TRBJ1-4	NA	NA	TRBV2	TGTGCCAGCAGTGAAGCGGCGCAACAGGGAGAAAAACTGTTTTTT	CASSEAAQQGEKLFF
TRBJ2-5	NA	TRBD2	TRBV29-1	TGCAGCGTTGTCGCTAGCGGGGACGCCAGGGAGACCCAGTACTTC	CSVVASGDARETQYF
TRBJ1-1	NA	NA	TRBV7-6	TGTGCCAGCAGCTTATTCGCAGGGTATGTGACTGAAGCTTTCTTT	CASSLFAGYVTEAFF
TRBJ2-7	NA	TRBD2	TRBV7-8	TGTGCCAGCAGCACCGGGACTAGCGGTTCCTACGAGCAGTACTTC	CASSTGTSGSYEQYF
TRBJ2-1	once	TRBD2	TRBV6-4	TGTGCCAGCAGTGAGCTAGCGGGGTACAATGAGCAGTTCTTC	CASSELAGYNEQFF
TRBJ1-1	NA	NA	TRBV4-1	TGCGCCAGCAGCCAAGTCGAAGGGGGCACTGAAGCTTTCTTT	CASSQVEGGTEAFF
TRBJ2-3	NA	TRBD1	TRBV9	TGTGCCAGCAGCGGGACAGGGGTTTACCATCCTAGCACAGATACGCAGTATTTT	CASSGTGVYHPSTDTQYF
TRBJ2-7	NA	TRBD1	TRBV6-1	TGTGCCAGCTCGGGCCCATGGACAGGCTCCTACGAGCAGTACTTC	CASSGPWTGSYEQYF
TRBJ1-2	few	NA	TRBV29-1	TGCAGCGCCTTATGTCGGGACAACCGATTCCTTAACTATGGCTACACCTTC	CSALCRDNRFLNYGYTF
TRBJ1-5	once	NA	TRBV7-5	TGTGCCAGAAGGCGGGACAGGGTTCGAATAAGCAATCAGCCCCAGCATTTT	CARRRDRVRISNQPQHF
TRBJ2-7	once	TRBD1	TRBV6-1	TGTGCCAGCAACCTGAGACAGGGGGGGGAGCAGTACTTC	CASNLRQGGEQYF
TRBJ1-2	NA	TRBD1	TRBV5-1	TGCGCCAGCACTACAGGGGGCCGTGGCTACACCTTC	CASTTGGRGYTF
TRBJ1-2	NA	NA	TRBV7-2	TGTGCCAGCAGCTTAGTTTCGGACAGAACAATTAACTATGGCTACACCTTC	CASSLVSDRTINYGYTF
TRBJ2-2	NA	NA	TRBV27	TGTGCCAGCAGTTTATCAGGGTCAGGGGACACCGGGGAGCTGTTTTTT	CASSLSGSGDTGELFF
TRBJ2-7	NA	NA	TRBV6-1	TGTGCCAGCAGTGAACGAAAGGGAGATCCCTCCTACGAGCAGTACTTC	CASSERKGDPSYEQYF
TRBJ1-1	NA	NA	TRBV9	TGTGCCAGCAGCGACGAGAGGAACACTGAAGCTTTCTTT	CASSDERNTEAFF
TRBJ1-4	NA	TRBD1	TRBV19	TGTGCCAGTAGTCTCTACAGGGGACAGGCAACTAATGAAAAACTGTTTTTT	CASSLYRGQATNEKLFF
TRBJ1-1	NA	NA	TRBV5-1	TGCGCCAGCAGCCCGAACGGGGGGGGGAGAGCTTTCTTT	CASSPNGGGRAFF
TRBJ2-7	NA	NA	TRBV9	TGTGCCAGCAGCGTAGGGGGAGATCACTACGAGCAGTACTTC	CASSVGGDHYEQYF
TRBJ2-5	NA	TRBD2	TRBV7-2	TGTGCCAGCAGCTTATATGGGACTAGCGCATCTCAAGAGACCCAGTACTTC	CASSLYGTSASQETQYF
TRBJ2-5	NA	NA	TRBV18	TGTGCCAGCTCACCCCCGGGACAGGGAAGTAGCGGGGAATTCCAAGAGACCCAGTACTTC	CASSPPGQGSSGEFQETQYF
TRBJ1-2	NA	TRBD1	TRBV9	TGTGCCAGCAGCGGGGGGACAGTATATGGCTACACCTTC	CASSGGTVYGYTF
TRBJ2-7	NA	NA	TRBV15	TGTGCCACCAGCAGAGATCCAGATGGCTACGAGCAGTACTTC	CATSRDPDGYEQYF
TRBJ2-7	NA	TRBD1	TRBV7-2	TGTGCCAGCAGCTTTGGGACAGGGGCTTCCTATGGGCAGTACTTC	CASSFGTGASYGQYF
TRBJ2-7	NA	NA	TRBV19	TGTGCCAGTAGTAAACAGGGCCAGGCCTACGAGCAGTACTTC	CASSKQGQAYEQYF
TRBJ1-2	NA	TRBD1	TRBV6-1	TGTGCCAGCCAGTACAGGGGGGCGATATATGGCTACACCTTC	CASQYRGAIYGYTF
TRBJ1-5	NA	NA	TRBV19	TGTGCCGCCTCTAAGGTAGGGGTTGGCAATCAGCCCCAGCATTTT	CAASKVGVGNQPQHF
TRBJ1-5	once	NA	TRBV30	TGTGCCTGGAGTCACCAGAACGCGGGTCAGCCCCAGCATTTT	CAWSHQNAGQPQHF
TRBJ2-2	NA	NA	TRBV10-1	TGCGCCAGCACGCAGGGGTCGGGCGGGGAGCTGTTTTTT	CASTQGSGGELFF
TRBJ2-7	NA	NA	TRBV5-6	TGTGCCAGCAGGAGGGGCGGCAGGGGATACGAGCAGTACTTC	CASRRGGRGYEQYF
TRBJ2-1	NA	NA	TRBV15	TGTGCCACCAAACCCGACCCGAACTACTCCTACAATGAGCAGTTCTTC	CATKPDPNYSYNEQFF
TRBJ1-6	once	NA	TRBV5-1	TGCGCCAGCAGCTTGAAACAGGGCTATAATTCACCCCTCCACTTT	CASSLKQGYNSPLHF
TRBJ2-5	NA	NA	TRBV9	TGTGCCAGCAGTTCGAACAGGGAAGAGACCCAGTACTTC	CASSSNREETQYF
TRBJ2-5	few	NA	TRBV5-1	TGCGCCAGCTCCGTAGCGGTCCAAGAGACCCAGTACTTC	CASSVAVQETQYF
TRBJ2-7	NA	NA	TRBV11-2	TGTGCCAGCAGCTTAAAGGGGGTCATCTACGAGCAGTACTTC	CASSLKGVIYEQYF
TRBJ1-5	once	NA	TRBV27	TGTGCCAGCAGCCATCTCTTAGAGGCGCCCCAGCATTTT	CASSHLLEAPQHF
TRBJ2-7	NA	TRBD1	TRBV7-6	TGTGCCAGCAGCCTAGTGACAGGGGACGAGCAGTACTTC	CASSLVTGDEQYF
TRBJ2-7	NA	TRBD1	TRBV4-1	TGCGCCAGCAGCCAACGCGCCGGGACAGGGGCTCTCGAGCAGTACTTC	CASSQRAGTGALEQYF
TRBJ1-2	NA	NA	TRBV4-2	TGTGCCAGCAGCCAAGGAACACGGCAACTAAACTATGGCTACACCTTC	CASSQGTRQLNYGYTF
TRBJ1-4	NA	NA	TRBV27	TGTGCCAGCAGTTACTCCAGGGGTAGGGAAAAACTGTTTTTT	CASSYSRGREKLFF
TRBJ2-1	NA	TRBD1	TRBV5-1	TGCGCCAGCAGCTTGGGGACAGGCCCACTGACCAATGAGCAGTTCTTC	CASSLGTGPLTNEQFF
TRBJ1-2	NA	TRBD1	TRBV6-1	TGTGCCAGCAGTGAAGTAAACTCCGGGACAGCTAACTATGGCTACACCTTC	CASSEVNSGTANYGYTF
TRBJ2-5	NA	TRBD2	TRBV14	TGTGCCAGCAGCCCTCAGAAGAGACTAGCGGGGGGGGCATTGGAGACCCAGTACTTC	CASSPQKRLAGGALETQYF
TRBJ1-2	NA	NA	TRBV29-1	TGCAGCGTAGACCACAGGGCCCCCGATGGCTACACCTTC	CSVDHRAPDGYTF
TRBJ2-4	NA	TRBD1	TRBV5-6	TGTGCCAGCAGCATAGGACAGGCGCCCATCGGGGTAGCCAAAAACATTCAGTACTTC	CASSIGQAPIGVAKNIQYF
TRBJ2-2	NA	NA	TRBV19	TGTGCCAGTATCCCGCGTGAGACAAACACCCTCGATGGCACCGGGGAGCTGTTTTTT	CASIPRETNTLDGTGELFF
TRBJ2-1	NA	TRBD1	TRBV2	TGTGCCAGCAGTGAATGGGCGGGGACAGGGTACAATGAGCAGTTCTTC	CASSEWAGTGYNEQFF
TRBJ1-1	NA	NA	TRBV25-1	TGTGCCAGCAGACAGGGACCCATGAACACTGAAGCTTTCTTT	CASRQGPMNTEAFF